In its sample, the clone carrying this T cell receptor (beta chain) was seen a few times. Study donors comprised healthy, HIV-negative adults devoid of recent acute infection or vaccination. Each unsorted sample relied on about 90 million PBMCs as its source of genomic DNA. Assay runs were performed at deep level. The authors ran unsorted PBMC replicate PCRs on about 300 ng DNA, 30,000 or so T cell genomes. Libraries were prepared by immunoSEQ multiplex PCR; TCRdb keeps only in-frame clonotypes and omits some of them. The sample lists about 470,000 clones, more than 75% occurring once. Germline V CDR1 and CDR2: MNHNS, SASEGT. The CDR3 has 15 amino acids. V trimming: 1 base; J trimming: 7 bases; junction bases outside the gene matches: 6. This sample was taken from a study of shared clonotypes between healthy human individuals.

V usage is TRBV6-1 and J usage is TRBJ1-5, with 8 bases matching TRBD1. The clonotype originates from a woman in her 40s in good health. Some clones in this sample may be carry-over from other donors' samples. The sample comprised PBMCs. CDR3 sequence (DNA): TGTGCCAGCAGTGAAGGCCCGGACAGGGCGCAGCCCCAGCATTTT. Translation: CASSEGPDRAQPQHF.